The present TCR beta chain was sequenced within a study of cytomegalovirus exposure and HLA in healthy donors. Study outcomes and limitations: Highly shared variants forming one cluster were likely a sequencing artifact. With later analysis, a missense DCLRE1C variant became linked to TCR beta V- and J-gene trimming.

All donors participated as healthy donors of bone marrow. Germline CDR1 and CDR2: KGHSH and LQKENI. This CDR3 is built from 15 residues. V gave up 3 bases and J gave up 6 bases, with 15 bases separating them. Primers: 60 Vbeta forward and 13 Jbeta reverse. The assay was immunoSEQ multiplex PCR, and TCRdb's table has in-frame clones only and misses some. The data show under 90,000 clones, 85% to 90% seen once. Note on this clone: As yet, its antigen is unknown.

Source material: PBMCs. The receptor was isolated from a man between 18 and 35 years old in good health and CMV-seronegative. This chain uses TRBV18 with TRBJ2-1, with D perhaps matching TRBD2 (6 bases). The CDR3 DNA follows: TGTGCCAGCTCACCGAGACTAGAGAAAGGCAATGAGCAGTTCTTC. This codes for CASSPRLEKGNEQFF.